This T cell receptor (beta chain) was sequenced in a study of immune evolution from preneoplasia to lung adenocarcinoma. The wider study: HLA loss of heterozygosity: less than 9% AIS, 15% MIA, over 25% ADC, none AAH. Study-wide points: Later-stage lesions appeared to have more T cells, more diversity, less clonality. Top clone share appeared to fall from AAH through AIS, MIA, adenocarcinoma.

On this clone: Its specificity is not known.

Histologic diagnosis was independently verified by two lung pathologists. Trimming shortened V by 1 base and J by 1 base, and 3 bases separated the two germline ends. Germline CDR1 is SEHNR and CDR2 is FQNEAQ (reference sequence). CDR3 length equals 13 residues. Using immunoSEQ multiplex PCR, the repertoire was profiled, and TCRdb retains in-frame clones only, with some absent. The table lists about 6,100 clones, around four fifths of them singletons. What was sequenced was FFPE minimally invasive lung adenocarcinoma tissue. V and J are TRBV7-9 and TRBJ2-3, with D hard to call. The source of this sequence is a person between 45 and 75 years old with lung adenocarcinoma. The CDR3 DNA sequence: TGTGCCAGCAGCTTAGGCGGCACAGATACGCAGTATTTT. Its protein is CASSLGGTDTQYF.